A selection of T cell receptor beta chains follows, all from one sample in a study of T cell changes during pregnancy in multiple sclerosis. Clones were sequenced by immunoSEQ multiplex PCR, and TCRdb holds only the in-frame ones, with some missing. The top ten clones hold 1.1% to 1.5% of a sample with tens of thousands of clones, 90% to 95% of them seen once. Specimen: peripheral blood, collected in the second trimester of pregnancy. Receptors originate from a female donor in good health, enrolled as a control in a pregnancy study. The conserved cysteine and the conserved F or W are not part of the CDR3 here.

v_gene	j_gene	CDR3aa
TRBV5-1	TRBJ2-5	ASSSTGREETQY
TRBV19	TRBJ1-2	ATGGLDYGYT
TRBV4-3	TRBJ1-4	ASSQDRPGRGLSTNEKLF
TRBV4-2	TRBJ2-2	ASSQGVAYNTGELF
TRBV7-9	TRBJ2-3	ASSRDSPIADTQY
TRBV5-1	TRBJ2-1	ASSWTAGNEQF
TRBV29-1	TRBJ2-1	SVGLAGGPEEQF
TRBV7-9	TRBJ2-3	ASSERDSVNTQY
TRBV5-6	TRBJ1-2	ASRYRVGGYT
TRBV19	TRBJ1-1	ASSKPTGGAPEAF
TRBV7-3	TRBJ1-1	ASSLTAGAEAF
TRBV28	TRBJ2-7	ASTPGQSYEQY
TRBV5-6	TRBJ2-5	ASSFREGQETQY
TRBV6-1	TRBJ1-5	ASSEQGENQPQH
TRBV5-1	TRBJ2-7	ASSLEVRAGREHEQY
TRBV10-2	TRBJ2-1	ASSEVLAGGPGEQF
TRBV7-9	TRBJ2-2	ASSFRSVNTGELF
TRBV15	TRBJ1-5	ATSVGALKPQH
TRBV19	TRBJ1-3	ASSIDPPLHSGNTIY
TRBV2	TRBJ2-3	ASRPGGTSTDTQY
TRBV30	TRBJ2-1	AWSVAGIGEQF
TRBV7-2	TRBJ1-1	ASSSYAHRGTEAF
TRBV19	TRBJ1-5	ASSGTRSNQPQH
TRBV5-1	TRBJ2-3	ASSPELLAGDNTQY